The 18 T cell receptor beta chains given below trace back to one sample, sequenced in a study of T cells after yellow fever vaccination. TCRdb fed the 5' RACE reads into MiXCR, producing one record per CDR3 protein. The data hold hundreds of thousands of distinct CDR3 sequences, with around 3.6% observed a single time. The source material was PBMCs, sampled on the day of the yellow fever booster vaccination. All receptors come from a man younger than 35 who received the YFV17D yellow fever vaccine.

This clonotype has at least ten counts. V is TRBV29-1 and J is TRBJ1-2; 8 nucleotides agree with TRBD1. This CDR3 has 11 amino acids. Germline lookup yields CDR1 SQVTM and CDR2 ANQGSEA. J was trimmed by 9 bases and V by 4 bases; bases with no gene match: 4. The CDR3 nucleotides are TGCAGCGTTGGCCGGGACAGGCGCTACACCTTC. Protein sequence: CSVGRDRRYTF.

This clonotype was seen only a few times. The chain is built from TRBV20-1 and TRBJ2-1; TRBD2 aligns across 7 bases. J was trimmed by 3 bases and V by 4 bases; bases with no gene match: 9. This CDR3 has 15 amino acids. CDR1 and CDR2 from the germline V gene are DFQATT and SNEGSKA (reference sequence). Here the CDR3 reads CSATKAGSRYNEQFF. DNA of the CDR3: TGCAGTGCTACCAAAGCGGGGTCCCGCTACAATGAGCAGTTCTTC.

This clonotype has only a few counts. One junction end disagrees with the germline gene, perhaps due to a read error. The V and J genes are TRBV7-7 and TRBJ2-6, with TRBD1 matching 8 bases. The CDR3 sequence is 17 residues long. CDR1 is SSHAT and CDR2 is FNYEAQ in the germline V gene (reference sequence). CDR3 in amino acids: CASSPGQGRPGANVLTF. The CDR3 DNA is TGTGCTAGCAGCCCTGGACAGGGCCGGCCTGGGGCCAACGTCCTGACTTTC.

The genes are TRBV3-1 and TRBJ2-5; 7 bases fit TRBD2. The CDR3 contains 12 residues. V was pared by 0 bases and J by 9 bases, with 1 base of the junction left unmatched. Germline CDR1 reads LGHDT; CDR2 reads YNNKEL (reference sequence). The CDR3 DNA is TGTGCCAGCAGCCAAGAGGGGAGGGCCCAGTACTTC. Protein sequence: CASSQEGRAQYF.

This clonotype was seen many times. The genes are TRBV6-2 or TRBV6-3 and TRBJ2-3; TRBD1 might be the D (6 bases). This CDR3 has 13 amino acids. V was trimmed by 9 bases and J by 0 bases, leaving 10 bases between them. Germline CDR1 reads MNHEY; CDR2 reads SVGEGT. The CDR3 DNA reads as TGTGCCAGTCGACAGGCTAGCACAGATACGCAGTATTTT. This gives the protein CASRQASTDTQYF.

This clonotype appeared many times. The CDR3 loop is CASSQVLPGRFNYGYTF. CDR3 nucleotides: TGTGCCAGCAGCCAAGTCCTTCCCGGCCGATTTAACTATGGCTACACCTTC. V usage is TRBV4-2 and J usage is TRBJ1-2; D gene uncertain. This CDR3 is built from 17 residues. Per germline, CDR1 LGHNA and CDR2 YNFKEQ. V lost 1 base, J lost 1 base, and 16 bases lay in between.

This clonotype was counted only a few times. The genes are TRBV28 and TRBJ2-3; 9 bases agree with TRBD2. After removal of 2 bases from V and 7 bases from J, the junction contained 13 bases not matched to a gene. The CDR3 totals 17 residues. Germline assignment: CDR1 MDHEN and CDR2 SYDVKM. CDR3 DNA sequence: TGTGCCAGCAGTTTAGACCTTGGGAGCGGGGGGAGATATACGCAGTATTTT. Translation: CASSLDLGSGGRYTQYF.

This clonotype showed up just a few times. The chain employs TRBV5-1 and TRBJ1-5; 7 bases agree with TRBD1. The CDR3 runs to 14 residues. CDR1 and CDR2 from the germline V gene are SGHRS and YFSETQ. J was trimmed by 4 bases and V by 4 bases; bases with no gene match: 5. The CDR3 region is CASSTGEVNQPQHF. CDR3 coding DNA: TGCGCCAGCAGCACAGGGGAGGTTAATCAGCCCCAGCATTTT.

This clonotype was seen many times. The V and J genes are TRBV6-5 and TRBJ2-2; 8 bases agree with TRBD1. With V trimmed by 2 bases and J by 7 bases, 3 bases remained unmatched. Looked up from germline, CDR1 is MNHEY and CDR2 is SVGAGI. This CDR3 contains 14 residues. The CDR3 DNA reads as TGTGCCAGCAGTTACGCAGGGGGCGACGGGGAGCTGTTTTTT. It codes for CASSYAGGDGELFF.

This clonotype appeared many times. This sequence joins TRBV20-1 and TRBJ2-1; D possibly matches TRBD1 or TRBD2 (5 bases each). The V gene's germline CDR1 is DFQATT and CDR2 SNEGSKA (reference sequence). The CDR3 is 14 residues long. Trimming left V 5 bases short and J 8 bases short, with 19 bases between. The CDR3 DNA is TGCAGTGCTCGCTCCTCTCGGGACGACGATGAGCAGTTCTTC. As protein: CSARSSRDDDEQFF.

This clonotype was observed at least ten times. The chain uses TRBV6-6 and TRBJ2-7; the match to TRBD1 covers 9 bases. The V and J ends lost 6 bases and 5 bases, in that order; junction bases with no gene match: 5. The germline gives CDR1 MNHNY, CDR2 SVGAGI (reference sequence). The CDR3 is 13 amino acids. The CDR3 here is CASSRDREDEQYF. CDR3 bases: TGTGCCAGCAGCCGGGACAGGGAAGACGAGCAGTACTTC.

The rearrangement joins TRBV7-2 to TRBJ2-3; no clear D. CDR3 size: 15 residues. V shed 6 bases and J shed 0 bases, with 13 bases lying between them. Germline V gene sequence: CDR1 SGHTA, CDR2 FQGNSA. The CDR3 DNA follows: TGTGCCAGCAGGCTCGAGTTGGCGAGCACAGATACGCAGTATTTT. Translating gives CASRLELASTDTQYF.

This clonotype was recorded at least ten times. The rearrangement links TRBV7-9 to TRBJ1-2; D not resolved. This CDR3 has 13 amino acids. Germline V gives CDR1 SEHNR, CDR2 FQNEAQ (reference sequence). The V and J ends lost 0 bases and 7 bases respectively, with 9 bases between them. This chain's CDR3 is CASSLAPWGGYTF. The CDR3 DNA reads TGTGCCAGCAGCTTAGCCCCGTGGGGTGGCTACACCTTC.

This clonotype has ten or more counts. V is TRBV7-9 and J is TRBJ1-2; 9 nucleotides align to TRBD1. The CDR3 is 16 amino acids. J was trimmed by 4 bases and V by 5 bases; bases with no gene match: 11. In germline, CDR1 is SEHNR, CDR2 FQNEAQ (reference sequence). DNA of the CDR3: TGTGCCAGCAGCGCTACGCGGGACAGGGACAGCTATGGCTACACCTTC. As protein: CASSATRDRDSYGYTF.

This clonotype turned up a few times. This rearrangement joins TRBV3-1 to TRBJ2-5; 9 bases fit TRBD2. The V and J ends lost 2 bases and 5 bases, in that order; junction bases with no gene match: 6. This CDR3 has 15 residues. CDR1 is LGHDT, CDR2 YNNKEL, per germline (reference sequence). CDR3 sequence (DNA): TGTGCCAGCAGCCAACTAGCGGGGTCGGAGGAGACCCAGTACTTC. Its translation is CASSQLAGSEETQYF.

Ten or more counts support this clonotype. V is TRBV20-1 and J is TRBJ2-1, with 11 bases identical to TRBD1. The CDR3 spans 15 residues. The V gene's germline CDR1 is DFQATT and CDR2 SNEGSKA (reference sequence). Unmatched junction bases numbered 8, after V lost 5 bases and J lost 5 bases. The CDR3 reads CSAPLRDRGNNEQFF. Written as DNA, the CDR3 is TGCAGTGCTCCACTCCGGGACAGGGGGAACAATGAGCAGTTCTTC.

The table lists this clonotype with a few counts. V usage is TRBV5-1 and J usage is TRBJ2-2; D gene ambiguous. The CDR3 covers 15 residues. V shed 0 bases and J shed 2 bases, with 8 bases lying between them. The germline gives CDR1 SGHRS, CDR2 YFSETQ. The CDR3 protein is CASSLVPDNTGELFF. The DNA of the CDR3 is TGCGCCAGCAGCTTGGTCCCAGATAACACCGGGGAGCTGTTTTTT.

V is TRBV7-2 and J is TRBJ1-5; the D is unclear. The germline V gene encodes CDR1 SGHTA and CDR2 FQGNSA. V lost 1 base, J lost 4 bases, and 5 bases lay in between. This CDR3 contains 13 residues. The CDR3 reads CASSLVRNQPQHF. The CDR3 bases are TGTGCCAGCAGCTTAGTCAGGAATCAGCCCCAGCATTTT.